A single sample is the source of the 6 T cell receptor beta chains below, sequenced in a study of cytomegalovirus exposure and HLA in healthy donors. PCR employed 60 Vbeta and 13 Jbeta primers. Profiled with immunoSEQ multiplex PCR; TCRdb holds only in-frame clones, not every one. This listing includes 45,000 to 55,000 clones. The sample consisted of PBMCs. These receptors came from a male donor in good health and CMV-seropositive.

The rearrangement joins TRBV9 to TRBJ2-1; a possible D gene is TRBD2 (6 bases). This CDR3 spans 15 amino acids. V shed 0 bases and J shed 7 bases, with 14 bases lying between them. The germline V gene encodes CDR1 SGDLS and CDR2 YYNGEE. CDR3 sequence reads: CASSVGGTGGNEQFF. CDR3 in DNA: TGTGCCAGCAGCGTAGGTGGGACTGGCGGAAATGAGCAGTTCTTC.

The chain employs TRBV5-4 and TRBJ2-5, with 9 bases aligning to TRBD1. The J segment lost 3 bases and the V segment lost 1 base, leaving 7 bases of the junction unmatched. The CDR3 is 16 residues long. Germline V lookup: CDR1 SGHNT, CDR2 YYREEE (reference sequence). The CDR3 DNA follows: TGTGCCAGCAGCTTGAGCGGGTGGGACAGGGAAGAGACCCAGTACTTC. Protein product: CASSLSGWDREETQYF.

The V call is TRBV6-4, the J call TRBJ2-1, with 11 nucleotides matching TRBD2. Germline assignment: CDR1 MRHNA and CDR2 SNTAGT. The CDR3 covers 15 residues. Trimming cost V 6 bases and J 4 bases; bases outside gene matches: 5. The DNA for the CDR3 is TGTGCCAGCAGCGAACGACTAGCGGGGTACAATGAGCAGTTCTTC. Its translation: CASSERLAGYNEQFF.

The CDR3 bases are TGTGCCAGCAGTCAGAAAGGACAGGGGATTTACAATGAGCAGTTCTTC. Translated: CASSQKGQGIYNEQFF. The genes are TRBV2 and TRBJ2-1; 9 bases match TRBD1. Germline assignment: CDR1 SNHLY and CDR2 FYNNEI. CDR3 size: 16 residues. The V segment lost 5 bases and the J segment 4 bases; nucleotides outside the gene matches: 9.

The chain uses TRBV7-3 and TRBJ1-1; a weak D match, TRBD1 (6 bases). Trimming took off 4 bases at V and 1 base at J, with 10 bases between the two ends. Looked up from germline, CDR1 is SGHTA and CDR2 is FQGTGA. CDR3 length equals 14 residues. The CDR3 sequence: CASSSPDRNTEAFF. CDR3 DNA: TGTGCCAGCAGCTCTCCGGACAGGAACACTGAAGCTTTCTTT.

On this clone: Other DNA variants within this sample encode the same CDR3. The chain is built from TRBV4-3 and TRBJ1-1, with D hard to call. The CDR3 contains 14 residues. CDR1 and CDR2 (germline): LGHNA, YSLEER. Trimming stripped 1 base from V and 11 bases from J, with 17 bases between. The CDR3 nucleotides are TGCGCCAGCAGCCAAGGGCCCCTCGAGGGTAAGGCTTTCTTT. Its protein is CASSQGPLEGKAFF.